Detailed here is one TCR beta chain. The antigen is not known. The record originates from a study of shared clonotypes between healthy human individuals. Study at large: CD4 naive cells filled three plates per donor, CD4 memory three, CD8 naive two and CD8 memory one. Study-wide findings and caveats: Approximately 5% was the fraction of naive CD4 clonotypes found shared across a few donors.

The CDR3 runs to 13 residues. The V and J ends lost 4 bases and 8 bases respectively, with 12 bases between them. CDR1 is MDHEN and CDR2 is SYDVKM in the germline V gene. The repertoire was sequenced with immunoSEQ multiplex PCR; TCRdb's copy has only in-frame clones and lacks some. Found here are roughly 550,000 clones, over 95% of them singletons; the top ten hold 0.085% to 0.11%. Positive CCR7 selection of CD45RO-negative cells yielded the naive CD8 cells, and terminally differentiated effector memory CD45RA+ cells were excluded. Sequencing was performed on naive CD8+ T cells sorted from blood. The sequence derives from a woman under 40 in good health. The chain joins TRBV28 to TRBJ2-1; D remains unclear. The CDR3, as DNA: TGTGCCAGCAGTTCCCCCCAAGGAGATGAGCAGTTCTTC. This translates into CASSSPQGDEQFF.